These T cell receptor beta chains were read from a single sample in a study of CD8 T cells in Susac syndrome. TCRdb fed the immunoSEQ multiplex PCR reads into MiXCR, producing one record per CDR3 protein. The sample yields some 250,000 distinct CDR3 sequences, 90% to 97% seen once. Sequencing input: CD4+ T cells from PBMCs. These receptors originate from a human donor with Susac syndrome. The CDR3 runs from the conserved cysteine through the conserved F or W. A D gene is named only where the DNA matches it firmly. Size tells how often a clone was seen (once, few, many) or the class of an expanded clone, and some rows leave it out.

TRBJ2-5 once TRBD1 TRBV7-2 TGTGCCAGCAGCTTAGTTGGACAGGACCCCCAAGAGACCCAGTACTTC CASSLVGQDPQETQYF
TRBJ2-7 - - TRBV6-5 TGTGCCAGCAGTAGAGCCGGGGCCACCTCCTACGAGCAGTACTTC CASSRAGATSYEQYF
TRBJ2-1 - TRBD2 TRBV4-1 TGCGCCAGCAGCCAAGAGACCGGGACTAGCGCTAATGAGCAGTTCTTC CASSQETGTSANEQFF
TRBJ2-1 - - TRBV4-1 TGCGCCAGCAGCCTCCTCGGGAGCTCCTACAATGAGCAGTTCTTC CASSLLGSSYNEQFF
TRBJ1-1 few TRBD1 TRBV9 TGTGCCAGCAGCGTGACAGGGATGAACACTGAAGCTTTCTTT CASSVTGMNTEAFF
TRBJ1-2 - - TRBV20-1 TGCAGTGCTAGAGATGGGGCGAGCTACACCTTC CSARDGASYTF
TRBJ2-5 - TRBD1 TRBV2 TGTGCCAGCAGCCGGGACAGGGCTTTGGAGACCCAGTACTTC CASSRDRALETQYF
TRBJ1-5 - - TRBV27 TGTGCCAGCCGTTCGGGACAAAGTAATCAGCCCCAGCATTTT CASRSGQSNQPQHF
TRBJ1-5 - TRBD1 TRBV6-2/TRBV6-3 TGTGCCAGCAGTTCAACAGGGGGCCATCAGCCCCAGCATTTT CASSSTGGHQPQHF
TRBJ2-3 - - TRBV7-9 TGTGCCAGCAGTTCAAATTCAGATACGCAGTATTTT CASSSNSDTQYF
TRBJ1-4 - TRBD1 TRBV27 TGTGCCAGCAGTTTATCAGGACAGGTTCATGAAAAACTGTTTTTT CASSLSGQVHEKLFF
TRBJ2-1 - - TRBV4-1 TGCGCCAGCAGCCGAGGTGGCGCGGACTCCTACAATGAGCAGTTCTTC CASSRGGADSYNEQFF
TRBJ2-5 - - TRBV30 TGTGCCTGGAGTGTCGGACCCGTCGAGACCCAGTACTTC CAWSVGPVETQYF
TRBJ2-7 - - TRBV10-3 TGTGCCATCAGTGAGTTCTACGAGCAGTACTTC CAISEFYEQYF
TRBJ2-1 once - TRBV2 TGTGCCAGCAGTCCAAGACTAGTCCCTAATGAGCAGTTCTTC CASSPRLVPNEQFF
TRBJ1-1 - TRBD1 TRBV30 TGTGCCTGGAGTCTAAGGACAGGTGAAGCTTTCTTT CAWSLRTGEAFF
TRBJ1-2 - - TRBV9 TGTGCCAGCAGCGTAGGGCAGGGAATTCCCTATGGCTACACCTTC CASSVGQGIPYGYTF
TRBJ2-3 - - TRBV20-1 TGCAGTGCTAGATGGTTGGGCAGGCCCACAGATACGCAGTATTTT CSARWLGRPTDTQYF
TRBJ2-3 - - TRBV24-1 TGTGCCACCAGTGATACAGTACTAGCTGGGGAAGATACGCAGTATTTT CATSDTVLAGEDTQYF
TRBJ2-3 - - TRBV5-1 TGCGCCAGCAGCTCGCTAAGCGACACAGATACGCAGTATTTT CASSSLSDTDTQYF
TRBJ1-2 once - TRBV14 TGTGCCAGCAGTCCCGTCCCGACCTATGGCTACACCTTC CASSPVPTYGYTF
TRBJ2-7 once - TRBV7-9 TGTGCCAGCAGCTTAGAGGCAGCCCGCCGGTCCGAGCAGTACTTC CASSLEAARRSEQYF
TRBJ2-1 - TRBD2 TRBV7-7 TGTGCTAGCAGCTTAGGACGGCGTGTTCTAGCGGGAGTGGATGAGCAGTTCTTC CASSLGRRVLAGVDEQFF
TRBJ1-5 once - TRBV2 TGTGCCAGCAGCCAGTCCGATAGCAATCAGCCCCAGCATTTT CASSQSDSNQPQHF
TRBJ1-2 once - TRBV3-1 TGTGCCAGCAGCCTTTACAGGTTTTACACCTTC CASSLYRFYTF
TRBJ2-5 - - TRBV18 TGTGCCAGCTCAACCAGACTGCCCCAAGAGACCCAGTACTTC CASSTRLPQETQYF
TRBJ2-3 - TRBD2 TRBV15 TGTGCCACCAGCAGAGAGGCGGGAGGGCCAATCGATACGCAGTATTTT CATSREAGGPIDTQYF
TRBJ2-7 - TRBD2 TRBV5-1 TGCGCCAGCAGCTTGGGGGCGGGAGAGGTCGGCGAGCAGTACTTC CASSLGAGEVGEQYF
TRBJ2-1 - TRBD1 TRBV7-3 TGTGCCAGCAGCGACGGACAGGGGGCCTACAATGAGCAGTTCTTC CASSDGQGAYNEQFF
TRBJ2-1 - TRBD2 TRBV5-4 TGTGCCAGCAGCTTTGGCTTCGGGACTAGCGGGAGAAATGAGCAGTTCTTC CASSFGFGTSGRNEQFF
TRBJ2-2 - TRBD2 TRBV20-1 TGCAGTGCTATTTTCGGCGGGAGCACCGGGGAGCTGTTTTTT CSAIFGGSTGELFF
TRBJ1-1 - - TRBV29-1 TGCAGCGTTTATCAGGGGACTTATGAAGCTTTCTTT CSVYQGTYEAFF
TRBJ2-2 - - TRBV6-4 TGTGCCAGCAGCCCGGTCACAGCGAACACCGGGGAGCTGTTTTTT CASSPVTANTGELFF
TRBJ2-2 - - TRBV5-1 TGCGCCAGCAGCTTCACCCGGACCGGGGAGCTGTTTTTT CASSFTRTGELFF
TRBJ2-1 - TRBD2 TRBV20-1 TGCAGTCCGATCTTAGCGGGGCCAAGCTACAATGAGCAGTTCTTC CSPILAGPSYNEQFF
TRBJ2-2 - - TRBV14 TGTGCCAGCAGCCATCGGGTAACAGCGGTTAACACCGGGGAGCTGTTTTTT CASSHRVTAVNTGELFF
TRBJ2-7 - TRBD2 TRBV4-1 TGCGCCAGCAGCCACCGCAGCGGGAGAAGCGGGAGGGCCGACGAGCAGTACTTC CASSHRSGRSGRADEQYF
TRBJ1-2 - - TRBV29-1 TGCAGCGTTGGGGCACCTGGCGTGGGGCAGGGCTACACCTTC CSVGAPGVGQGYTF
TRBJ2-7 - - TRBV20-1 TGCAGTGTCATAGGACCCCGGGGGCCCACCTACGAGCAGTACTTC CSVIGPRGPTYEQYF
TRBJ2-5 - TRBD2 TRBV10-3 TGTGCCATCAGTGAGGGGAGTAGCGGGTCGCAAGAGACCCAGTACTTC CAISEGSSGSQETQYF
TRBJ2-1 - - TRBV11-3 TGTGCCAGCAGCTTAGATCGTGTCGATGAGCAGTTCTTC CASSLDRVDEQFF
TRBJ1-1 - - TRBV21-1 TGTGCTACCATGTGGGACGCTGAAGCTTTCTTT CATMWDAEAFF
TRBJ2-5 - TRBD2 TRBV5-1 TGCGCCAGCAGCTTGGAGGCCCGAAGCGGGGCACAAGAGACCCAGTACTTC CASSLEARSGAQETQYF
TRBJ2-1 - TRBD2 TRBV13 TGTGCCAGCAGCTTAGCTAGCGGGAGTCCCCATGAGCAGTTCTTC CASSLASGSPHEQFF
TRBJ1-2 - - TRBV20-1 TGCAGTGCCAGACCGAGGAACTATGGCTACACCTTC CSARPRNYGYTF
TRBJ1-3 - - TRBV5-1 TGCGCCAGCAGCTTGGCAGTGCGAGACTCTGGAAACACCATATATTTT CASSLAVRDSGNTIYF
TRBJ2-5 - - TRBV30 TGTGCCTGGAGTGTACTCTATCAAGAGACCCAGTACTTC CAWSVLYQETQYF
TRBJ2-1 - TRBD2 TRBV20-1 TGCAGCGCCGGACTAGCGGGAGTGGGCGAGCAGTTCTTC CSAGLAGVGEQFF
TRBJ1-2 - - TRBV30 TGTGCCTGGAGGGGGCAGGTTGGAGGCTACACCTTC CAWRGQVGGYTF
TRBJ2-7 - - TRBV29-1 TGCAGCGTTAGGACCTCCTACGAGCAGTACTTC CSVRTSYEQYF
TRBJ2-3 few TRBD2 TRBV25-1 TGTGCCAGCAGTGAGACTAGCGTGTTCACAGATACGCAGTATTTT CASSETSVFTDTQYF